This T cell receptor beta chain came from a study of OX40 agonist ivuxolimab in advanced cancers. Study summary: The patients' treatment was ivuxolimab, an agonistic anti-OX40 (CD134) antibody. The mean age was about 57 years, ranging from roughly 23 to 90, with around four fifths of participants male. Melanoma, hepatocellular carcinoma, head and neck or renal cell cancer occurred in dose-escalation patients. Whole-study findings and limits: Those patients achieving a partial response at 0.1-3.0 mg/kg showed among the lowest clonal expansion.

V lost 4 bases to trimming and J lost 6 bases, with 12 bases between them. The CDR3 is 13 amino acids. Per the germline V gene, CDR1 is SEHNR and CDR2 is FQNEAQ (reference sequence). Concerning this clone: Its antigen remains unknown.

Some clones are missing from TCRdb's copy, which holds only in-frame ones; the method was immunoSEQ multiplex PCR. The data hold under 40,000 clones, with over 60% observed a single time. The sequence was collected from an adult with an advanced solid tumor such as melanoma, head and neck, liver or kidney cancer. This sequence joins TRBV7-9 and TRBJ1-2; D possibly corresponds to TRBD1 (6 bases). The source material was CD4+ or CD8+ T cells sorted from blood, sampled in a trial of the OX40 agonist ivuxolimab. CDR3 in DNA: TGTGCCAGCAGCTCCCAGGGGCGCGATGGCTACACCTTC. Its translation: CASSSQGRDGYTF. Drawing the rest from reference TRBV7-9 and TRBJ1-2, the complete variable domain is DTGVSQNPRHKITKRGQNVTFRCDPISEHNRLYWYRQTLGQGPEFLTYFQNEAQLEKSRLLSDRFSAERPKGSFSTLEIQRTEQGDSAMYLCASSSQGRDGYTFGSGTRLTVV.